This TCR beta chain was sequenced for a study of T cell responses to AZD1222 COVID-19 vaccine. As for the study in general: Second doses at about 4 or about 12 weeks were pooled.

Sequencing used immunoSEQ multiplex PCR; TCRdb keeps in-frame clones, though not all of them. Among 200,000 or so clones, almost 95% were seen once, and the ten largest hold 7% to 9.5%. V shed 3 bases and J shed 1 base, with 10 bases lying between them. Germline V gene sequence: CDR1 SQVTM, CDR2 ANQGSEA. The length of the CDR3 is 14 residues. General study results and limits: CD4 TCRs associated with vaccination spanned spike, dominating at 160-218 and 743-854.

Only one count was recorded for this clone. Its antigen remains unknown. The specimen was peripheral blood, collected on day 0 of AZD1222 vaccination. This chain links TRBV29-1 with TRBJ2-1, with no clear D. The TCR sequence derives from an adult in good health. Written as DNA, the CDR3 is TGCAGCGTTGACGCCGGTCAATCCTACAATGAGCAGTTCTTC. Protein product: CSVDAGQSYNEQFF.